These 18 T cell receptor beta chains originate from one sample sequenced in a study of T-cell memory formation after mild COVID-19. TCRdb processed the 5' RACE reads anew with MiXCR; each CDR3 protein has one entry. The sample has roughly 120,000 distinct CDR3 sequences; around a sixth are singletons. The sample taken for sequencing was PBMCs or a T cell subset sorted from them (not recorded which). These receptors all stem from an adult woman who had mild COVID-19 (a few samples of this study predate the infection). Cell type and time point are not known.

The V gene is TRBV27, the J gene TRBJ1-5; D possibly corresponds to TRBD1 (5 bases). The CDR3 totals 13 residues. The germline V gene has CDR1 MNHEY and CDR2 SMNVEV (reference sequence). V lost 3 bases and J lost 5, with 8 bases in between. The CDR3 region is CASSFRDDQPQHF. The CDR3 bases are TGTGCCAGCAGTTTTCGGGACGATCAGCCCCAGCATTTT.

The chain combines TRBV12-3 or TRBV12-4 with TRBJ1-4; D remains ambiguous. The germline V and J ends were trimmed by 5 bases and 3 bases, with 16 bases remaining between them. This CDR3 region has 16 residues. CDR3 sequence reads: CASSPGRVGANEKLFF. The CDR3 DNA sequence: TGTGCCAGCAGTCCCGGAAGGGTGGGAGCTAATGAAAAACTGTTTTTT.

This rearrangement joins TRBV3-1 to TRBJ2-2; 10 positions agree with TRBD2. There are 19 residues in the CDR3. The germline V gene encodes CDR1 LGHDT and CDR2 YNNKEL (reference sequence). The trim removed 1 base at V and 2 bases at J, leaving 10 bases unmatched. CDR3 amino acids: CASSQGSYSGRSNTGELFF. CDR3 sequence (DNA): TGTGCCAGCAGCCAAGGCTCTTATAGCGGGAGGAGTAACACCGGGGAGCTGTTTTTT.

This clonotype was counted a few times. The gene calls are TRBV20-1 and TRBJ1-5; a weak D match, TRBD1 (5 bases). Trimming cost V 2 bases and J 3 bases, with 8 bases left between them. Germline-derived CDR1 and CDR2 are DFQATT and SNEGSKA (reference sequence). CDR3 length: 13 amino acids. CDR3 coding DNA: TGCAGTGCTAGATCCAGGGTCAATCAGCCCCAGCATTTT. This gives the protein CSARSRVNQPQHF.

V and J are TRBV3-1 and TRBJ1-3; D not resolved. CDR1 and CDR2 from the germline V gene are LGHDT and YNNKEL (reference sequence). The CDR3 length is 15 residues. Trimming took off 0 bases at V and 4 bases at J, with 10 bases between the two ends. This CDR3 is CASSQDPHSGNTIYF. Written as DNA, the CDR3 is TGTGCCAGCAGCCAAGACCCCCACTCAGGAAACACCATATATTTT.

The rearrangement joins TRBV7-2 to TRBJ2-7, with 10 bases aligning to TRBD2. The junction had 4 bases not matched to a gene; V was cut back by 1 base and J by 4 bases. The CDR3 has 15 amino acids. Germline V gene lookup returns CDR1 SGHTA and CDR2 FQGNSA. The CDR3 region has the DNA TGTGCCAGCAGCTTAGGTGGTAGCGGGGGGTACGAGCAGTACTTC. Amino acids: CASSLGGSGGYEQYF.

This clonotype appeared a few times. V is TRBV25-1 and J is TRBJ1-2; D is possibly TRBD1 (6 bases). V was shortened by 7 bases and J by 6 bases, with 15 bases between the two germline ends. The CDR3 spans 13 residues. CDR1 and CDR2 from the germline V gene are MGHDK and SYGVNS. The CDR3 DNA follows: TGTGCCAGCACCCCACCGGGGGGCCATGGCTACACCTTC. Its translation is CASTPPGGHGYTF.

The rearrangement uses TRBV19 and TRBJ2-1, with a possible D match to TRBD1 (5 bases). CDR1 and CDR2 from the germline V gene are LNHDA and SQIVND (reference sequence). This CDR3 spans 12 amino acids. The V end lost 10 bases, the J end lost 9 bases, and 16 bases lay between the germline ends. The CDR3 is CATSSFQGEQFF. Here the CDR3 DNA reads TGTGCCACAAGTAGCTTCCAGGGTGAGCAGTTCTTC.

The chain employs TRBV20-1 and TRBJ2-5, with D maybe TRBD2 (6 bases). CDR1 DFQATT and CDR2 SNEGSKA come from the germline V gene (reference sequence). The CDR3 spans 15 residues. V lost 1 base, J lost 2 bases, and 14 bases lay in between. Here the CDR3 reads CSARVGSGLQETQYF. CDR3 in DNA: TGCAGTGCTAGAGTTGGTAGCGGACTACAAGAGACCCAGTACTTC.

The gene calls are TRBV6-6 and TRBJ1-1; a weak D match, TRBD1 (5 bases). Germline lookup yields CDR1 MNHNY and CDR2 SVGAGI (reference sequence). The CDR3 is made up of 14 amino acids. Trimming pared 5 bases from V and 4 bases from J, leaving 14 bases between. CDR3 nucleotides: TGTGCCAGCAGTCCCCTTTGGGGGGGCACTGAAGCTTTCTTT. It yields the protein CASSPLWGGTEAFF.

This sequence joins TRBV28 and TRBJ2-7; D remains unclear. Germline values: CDR1 MDHEN, CDR2 SYDVKM. Between the trimmed V and J ends, which lost 4 bases and 1 base, there was a span of 11 bases. The CDR3 spans 14 residues. CDR3 coding DNA: TGTGCCAGCAGTTCTGCTAGTAGGTCCTACGAGCAGTACTTC. It specifies CASSSASRSYEQYF.

This clonotype was seen just once. The chain couples TRBV10-3 to TRBJ2-7, with D perhaps matching TRBD1 (5 bases). CDR1 is ENHRY and CDR2 is SYGVKD in the germline V gene. With 1 base removed from V and 1 base from J, the gap between germline ends came to 8 bases. The CDR3 is made up of 14 amino acids. The CDR3 sequence is CAISELTASYEQYF. The CDR3 coding sequence is TGTGCCATCAGTGAGTTGACAGCTTCCTACGAGCAGTACTTC.

This clonotype occurred many times. This chain connects TRBV15 to TRBJ2-7, with 7 bases aligning to TRBD1. The CDR3 is 15 residues long. Germline CDR1 and CDR2: LNHNV and YYDKDF (reference sequence). V lost 3 bases, J lost 3 bases, and 8 bases stayed unmatched. Here the CDR3 reads CATSSPMTGNYEQYF. The CDR3 DNA is TGTGCCACCAGCAGCCCAATGACAGGGAACTACGAGCAGTACTTC.

The chain recombines TRBV27 with TRBJ2-3; no clear D. Between the trimmed V and J ends, which lost 6 bases and 7 bases, there was a span of 8 bases. Germline V gene data show CDR1 as MNHEY and CDR2 as SMNVEV (reference sequence). CDR3 length equals 11 residues. CDR3 bases: TGTGCCAGCAGATTAGGGAATACGCAGTATTTT. As protein: CASRLGNTQYF.

The V gene is TRBV5-4, the J gene TRBJ2-5; 15 bases map to TRBD2. CDR3 length equals 16 residues. Germline V gene sequence: CDR1 SGHNT, CDR2 YYREEE (reference sequence). V trimming: 5 bases; J trimming: 4 bases; junction bases outside the gene matches: 6. The CDR3 sequence: CASSGLAGGRGETQYF. The CDR3 region has the DNA TGTGCCAGCAGTGGACTAGCGGGGGGGCGGGGAGAGACCCAGTACTTC.

This clonotype showed up many times. The chain employs TRBV15 and TRBJ2-1, with 9 nucleotides matching TRBD2. Germline CDR1 LNHNV, CDR2 YYDKDF (reference sequence). The CDR3 extends over 16 amino acids. V lost 0 bases to trimming and J lost 7 bases; unmatched junction nucleotides: 7. CDR3 protein: CATSREREGLHNEQFF. The CDR3 DNA is TGTGCCACCAGCAGAGAGCGGGAGGGCCTCCATAATGAGCAGTTCTTC.

This clonotype was seen a handful of times. The chain carries TRBV12-3 or TRBV12-4 and TRBJ1-2; D is undetermined. The CDR3 length is 13 residues. V dropped 6 bases and J dropped 4 bases, with 12 bases sitting between them. The CDR3 reads CASSLDGIYGYTF. CDR3 nucleotide sequence: TGTGCCAGCAGCCTGGACGGAATCTATGGCTACACCTTC.

CDR3 sequence (DNA): TGTGCCAGCTCACTAGGACAGGGACACGAGCAGTACTTC. Protein: CASSLGQGHEQYF. The chain is built from TRBV18 and TRBJ2-7; 8 bases line up with TRBD1. Germline lookup yields CDR1 KGHSH and CDR2 LQKENI. The V and J ends lost 4 bases and 5 bases, in that order; junction bases with no gene match: 4. The CDR3 has 13 residues.